This note documents a single T cell receptor beta chain sequence. What it recognizes is unknown. The CDR3 totals 14 residues. CDR1 MDHEN and CDR2 SYDVKM come from the germline V gene. V lost 6 bases, J lost 4 bases, and 6 bases stayed unmatched. The record originates from a study of post-analysis software for immune sequencing data. The study's findings and limits: With TRBV5-6, TRBV5-1 and TRBV20-1 included, a handful of TRBV segments were more frequent in patients than in controls. Multiple sclerosis patients had significantly lower normalized Chao1 diversity than controls.

Tagging with unique molecular identifiers was a feature of the TCR beta cDNA libraries. Some 450,000 cDNA molecules were recovered from an input of about 0.9 to 10 million T cells. TCRdb called the PCR reads again in MiXCR, with one record for every CDR3 protein. The sample lists hundreds of thousands of distinct CDR3 sequences; roughly 46% were seen once. This TCR came from a girl between 5 and 17 years old with multiple sclerosis. The sequencing sample was made of blood. The V gene is TRBV28, the J gene TRBJ1-2, with TRBD1 identical over 9 bases. The CDR3 loop is CASRPQGAVYGYTF. For the CDR3, the DNA is TGTGCCAGCAGACCACAGGGGGCTGTCTATGGCTACACCTTC.